This note documents a single T cell receptor (beta chain) sequence. Other DNA sequences in this sample translate to the same CDR3. This record belongs to a study of blood T cell repertoires in COVID-19. Study context: Donors in the United States, Italy and Spain gave samples during acute or convalescent COVID-19.

Profiled with immunoSEQ multiplex PCR; TCRdb holds only in-frame clones, not every one. The table has 200,000 to 300,000 clones, about nine tenths seen once. The CDR3 extends over 15 amino acids. The ends were cut back, 0 bases at V and 3 bases at J, with 7 bases in the middle. Germline CDR1 is SGDLS and CDR2 is YYNGEE. This chain connects TRBV9 to TRBJ2-6; D is possibly TRBD2 (5 bases). The origin of this receptor is a man in his sixties who had recovered from COVID-19. The sample was peripheral blood. CDR3 loop: CASSVGGSGANVLTF. CDR3 DNA sequence: TGTGCCAGCAGCGTAGGAGGGAGTGGGGCCAACGTCCTGACTTTC.